This entry lists 5 T cell receptor beta chains sequenced from one sample in a study of STAT5B mutations in CD4+ large granular lymphocyte leukemia. The assay was immunoSEQ multiplex PCR, and TCRdb's table has in-frame clones only and misses some. The table includes 30,000 to 35,000 clones, roughly 87% detected once. The source material was CD4+ T cells from blood buffy coats. These receptors were obtained from a human donor in good health.

This rearrangement joins TRBV2 to TRBJ2-1, with D possibly being TRBD1 (5 bases). The CDR3 contains 14 residues. Germline CDR1 SNHLY, CDR2 FYNNEI. Trimming stripped 7 bases from V and 5 bases from J, with 15 bases between. CDR3 nucleotide sequence: TGTGCCAGCACCCGGTGGGGCCTAGACAATGAGCAGTTCTTC. Protein: CASTRWGLDNEQFF.

The V call is TRBV25-1, the J call TRBJ1-3; D is uncertain. V shed 2 bases and J shed 10 bases, with 18 bases lying between them. Per germline, CDR1 MGHDK and CDR2 SYGVNS. This CDR3 has 15 amino acids. The CDR3 DNA follows: TGTGCCAGCAGTGAAGACAACTCAGTCCCGAAAACCATATATTTT. Amino acid sequence: CASSEDNSVPKTIYF.

The chain employs TRBV2 and TRBJ2-3; 12 bases match TRBD2. CDR3 length: 14 amino acids. V shed 4 bases, J shed 6 bases, and the junction held 2 bases outside the gene matches. Germline assignment: CDR1 SNHLY and CDR2 FYNNEI. CDR3 DNA sequence: TGTGCCAGCAGTGGGACTAGCGGGATTGATACGCAGTATTTT. This gives the protein CASSGTSGIDTQYF.

This clone was recorded only once. This chain connects TRBV27 to TRBJ1-2, with 9 bases aligning to TRBD1. After removal of 5 bases from V and 4 bases from J, the junction contained 8 bases not matched to a gene. The CDR3 has 15 residues. Germline CDR1 is MNHEY and CDR2 is SMNVEV (reference sequence). The CDR3 sequence is CASSVDRGAPYGYTF. The DNA for the CDR3 is TGTGCCAGCAGTGTCGACAGGGGGGCACCCTATGGCTACACCTTC.

The chain employs TRBV7-9 and TRBJ2-5, with 12 bases identical to TRBD1. Looked up from germline, CDR1 is SEHNR and CDR2 is FQNEAQ (reference sequence). Losses at the gene ends were 6 bases for V and 5 bases for J; bases not matched to a gene: 7. The CDR3 contains 15 residues. The CDR3 loop is CASSPGQGARETQYF. CDR3 nucleotide sequence: TGTGCCAGCAGTCCGGGACAGGGGGCCCGGGAGACCCAGTACTTC.